A single sample is the source of the 21 T cell receptor beta chains below, sequenced in a study of identical twins. TCRdb called the 5' RACE reads again in MiXCR, with one record for every CDR3 protein. The sample lists approximately 470,000 distinct CDR3 sequences, around 14% occurring once. In addition, the sample was reused for a study of yellow fever vaccine responses in identical twins.

The sequenced material came from CD4+ T cells sorted from blood. All receptors come from a young woman in good health.

A few counts support this clonotype. The rearrangement uses TRBV11-2 and TRBJ2-2; 8 bases are shared with TRBD1. J lost 6 bases, V lost 5 bases, and 11 bases had no gene match. Germline V gene data show CDR1 as SGHAT and CDR2 as FQNNGV. This CDR3 has 16 residues. The CDR3 DNA sequence: TGTGCCAGCAGCGACGACAGGGGAGTTGTGGCCGGGGAGCTGTTTTTT. Its translation is CASSDDRGVVAGELFF. Full variable domain (remainder filled in from reference TRBV11-2 and TRBJ2-2): EAGVAQSPRYKIIEKRQSVAFWCNPISGHATLYWYQQILGQGPKLLIQFQNNGVVDDSQLPKDRFSAERLKGVDSTLKIQPAKLEDSAVYLCASSDDRGVVAGELFFGEGSRLTVL.

This clonotype was counted between two and nine times. CDR3 DNA: TGTGCCAGCAGTTACGGGACAGGGCTCGGCGAGCAGTACTTC. This codes for CASSYGTGLGEQYF. The J gene is TRBJ2-7, the V gene TRBV6-2 or TRBV6-3; 9 positions match TRBD1. The V gene's germline CDR1 is MNHEY and CDR2 SVGEGT. V gave up 2 bases and J gave up 6 bases; unmatched junction bases: 5. The CDR3 is 14 amino acids.

The rearrangement links TRBV27 to TRBJ2-1, with 7 bases matching TRBD1. V was pared by 5 bases and J by 7 bases, with 11 bases of the junction left unmatched. Germline assignment: CDR1 MNHEY and CDR2 SMNVEV (reference sequence). CDR3 size: 15 residues. The CDR3 DNA sequence: TGTGCCAGCAGTCCGGGGACAGAGAGGAGAAATGAGCAGTTCTTC. Protein: CASSPGTERRNEQFF.

In this sample, this clonotype turned up a few times. The chain employs TRBV2 and TRBJ2-7; the match to TRBD2 covers 8 bases. This CDR3 is 15 amino acids long. Germline trimming cut 6 bases from V and 3 bases from J; bases unmatched to any gene: 10. The germline CDR1 and CDR2 sequences are SNHLY and FYNNEI. The CDR3: CASSLNSGEYYEQYF. CDR3 bases: TGTGCCAGCAGCCTTAATAGCGGGGAATACTACGAGCAGTACTTC. Drawing the rest from reference TRBV2 and TRBJ2-7, the complete variable domain is EPEVTQTPSHQVTQMGQEVILRCVPISNHLYFYWYRQILGQKVEFLVSFYNNEISEKSEIFDDQFSVERPDGSNFTLKIRSTKLEDSAMYFCASSLNSGEYYEQYFGPGTRLTVT.

This chain connects TRBV20-1 to TRBJ1-2; D is possibly TRBD1 (6 bases). V was shortened by 6 bases and J by 5 bases, with 16 bases between the two germline ends. This CDR3 has 13 residues. CDR1 and CDR2 from the germline V gene are DFQATT and SNEGSKA (reference sequence). CDR3 in amino acids: CSAGGGGVYGYTF. DNA of the CDR3: TGCAGTGCAGGAGGGGGGGGAGTTTATGGCTACACCTTC.

This rearrangement joins TRBV7-2 to TRBJ2-1; TRBD2 agrees at 14 bases. Germline V lookup: CDR1 SGHTA, CDR2 FQGNSA. With V trimmed by 0 bases and J by 11 bases, 12 bases remained unmatched. The CDR3 consists of 18 residues. The CDR3: CASSLAISGTSGGRKQFF. CDR3 sequence (DNA): TGTGCCAGCAGCTTAGCAATTTCCGGGACTAGCGGGGGCCGAAAGCAGTTCTTC. Together with reference TRBV7-2 and TRBJ2-1, the CDR3 gives the full variable domain: GAGVSQSPSNKVTEKGKDVELRCDPISGHTALYWYRQSLGQGLEFLIYFQGNSAPDKSGLPSDRFSAERTGGSVSTLTIQRTQQEDSAVYLCASSLAISGTSGGRKQFFGPGTRLTVL.

The rearrangement joins TRBV29-1 to TRBJ2-3; no reliable D call. Trimming shortened V by 1 base and J by 5 bases, and 4 bases separated the two germline ends. This CDR3 spans 11 amino acids. CDR1 and CDR2 (germline): SQVTM, ANQGSEA. CDR3 DNA: TGCAGCGTTGAAGGCCGAGATACGCAGTATTTT. This encodes CSVEGRDTQYF.

This chain links TRBV7-8 with TRBJ2-6, with unresolved D. The V end lost 1 base, the J end lost 1 base, and 14 bases lay between the germline ends. The germline V gene encodes CDR1 SGHVS and CDR2 FQNEAQ. This CDR3 region has 18 residues. CDR3: CASSLVGLLVSGANVLTF. CDR3 nucleotides: TGTGCCAGCAGCTTAGTCGGGCTCCTGGTGTCTGGGGCCAACGTCCTGACTTTC. Full variable domain (rest looked up from reference TRBV7-8 and TRBJ2-6): GAGVSQSPRYKVAKRGQDVALRCDPISGHVSLFWYQQALGQGPEFLTYFQNEAQLDKSGLPSDRFFAERPEGSVSTLKIQRTQQEDSAVYLCASSLVGLLVSGANVLTFGAGSRLTVL.

This clonotype was seen a few times. The chain uses TRBV5-6 and TRBJ2-7; D gene uncertain. Trimming took off 3 bases at V and 1 base at J, with 11 bases between the two ends. Germline-derived CDR1 and CDR2 are SGHDT and YYEEEE. The length of the CDR3 is 14 residues. The CDR3 loop is CASSSYGGSYEQYF. CDR3 nucleotides: TGTGCCAGCAGCTCTTACGGTGGGTCCTACGAGCAGTACTTC.

The genes are TRBV20-1 and TRBJ2-1; 12 positions agree with TRBD2. The ends lost 5 bases at V and 3 bases at J; junction bases unmatched: 5. The germline gives CDR1 DFQATT, CDR2 SNEGSKA (reference sequence). This CDR3 comprises 15 residues. The CDR3 region is CSALPTSGGYNEQFF. CDR3 coding DNA: TGCAGTGCTCTCCCGACTAGCGGGGGCTACAATGAGCAGTTCTTC.

This clonotype was seen a handful of times. The chain couples TRBV10-3 to TRBJ2-3; 14 bases are a match to TRBD2. The CDR3 length is 17 residues. V dropped 8 bases and J dropped 2; count of bases not matched to a gene: 9. The germline CDR1 and CDR2 sequences are ENHRY and SYGVKD. CDR3 sequence reads: CAIAEGLAGATTDTQYF. Written as DNA, the CDR3 is TGTGCCATCGCTGAGGGACTAGCGGGGGCCACCACAGATACGCAGTATTTT.

This chain uses TRBV3-1 with TRBJ1-1; D unclear. The CDR3 extends over 11 amino acids. V was pared by 3 bases and J by 8 bases, with 7 bases between. Germline assignment: CDR1 LGHDT and CDR2 YNNKEL (reference sequence). CDR3 sequence: CASSQGREAFF. CDR3 nucleotides: TGTGCCAGCAGCCAGGGCAGGGAAGCTTTCTTT.

This clonotype was recorded a few times. In DNA form, the CDR3 reads TGCAGTGCCAACAGACTAGCGGGGTACGAGCAGTACTTC. Residues: CSANRLAGYEQYF. The chain combines TRBV20-1 with TRBJ2-7; the match to TRBD2 covers 11 bases. V lost 6 bases, J lost 4 bases, and 5 bases stayed unmatched. The CDR3 sequence is 13 residues long. Germline V gene data show CDR1 as DFQATT and CDR2 as SNEGSKA (reference sequence).

The rearrangement links TRBV9 to TRBJ1-1, with D maybe TRBD1 (5 bases). In germline, CDR1 is SGDLS, CDR2 YYNGEE. The V end was cut by 1 base, the J end by 6 bases, with 7 bases between. This CDR3 has 12 residues. CDR3 nucleotides: TGTGCCAGCAGCGTATTGGGGCCTGAAGCTTTCTTT. Protein: CASSVLGPEAFF.

This clonotype has a handful of counts. This sequence joins TRBV7-9 and TRBJ2-7; perhaps TRBD1 as D (5 bases). Germline loops: CDR1 SEHNR, CDR2 FQNEAQ (reference sequence). CDR3 size: 15 residues. V lost 2 bases, J lost 6 bases, and 17 bases lay in between. The CDR3 coding sequence is TGTGCCAGCAGCTTAAAGTCCAAAAACCAGGGCGAGCAGTACTTC. Its translation: CASSLKSKNQGEQYF.

This clonotype came up a few times. CDR3 sequence (DNA): TGTGCCAGCAGAATCGGACAGCGCCAAGAGACCCAGTACTTC. Encoded protein: CASRIGQRQETQYF. The rearrangement links TRBV2 to TRBJ2-5; D possibly corresponds to TRBD1 (6 bases). The germline V and J ends were trimmed by 6 bases and 1 base, with 12 bases remaining between them. Germline V gives CDR1 SNHLY, CDR2 FYNNEI. The CDR3 contains 14 residues. The full variable domain, in which reference TRBV2 and TRBJ2-5 provide the parts outside the CDR3, is EPEVTQTPSHQVTQMGQEVILRCVPISNHLYFYWYRQILGQKVEFLVSFYNNEISEKSEIFDDQFSVERPDGSNFTLKIRSTKLEDSAMYFCASRIGQRQETQYFGPGTRLLVL.

The chain joins TRBV27 to TRBJ2-7, with 7 bases matching TRBD1. From germline, CDR1 is MNHEY and CDR2 SMNVEV (reference sequence). J lost 3 bases, V lost 6 bases, and 5 bases had no gene match. CDR3 length equals 13 residues. The CDR3 loop reads CASSGTEHYEQYF. Here the CDR3 DNA reads TGTGCCAGCAGCGGGACAGAACACTACGAGCAGTACTTC.

The chain employs TRBV5-1 and TRBJ2-7; D remains ambiguous. CDR3 length: 13 residues. Germline values: CDR1 SGHRS, CDR2 YFSETQ. V shed 3 bases and J shed 7 bases, with 14 bases lying between them. CDR3 nucleotide sequence: TGCGCCAGCAGCTCGATCGTGGGGAATGAGCAGTACTTC. Amino acid sequence: CASSSIVGNEQYF.

This rearrangement joins TRBV5-1 to TRBJ1-2; 9 bases align to TRBD1. The CDR3 is 14 residues long. V lost 4 bases and J lost 8; bases outside the gene matches: 9. In germline, CDR1 is SGHRS, CDR2 YFSETQ. CDR3 bases: TGCGCCAGCAGCGTAACAGGGGGCATAGGCGGCTACACCTTC. Amino acid sequence: CASSVTGGIGGYTF.

This clonotype was picked up a small number of times. The rearrangement joins TRBV5-1 to TRBJ2-7; no firm D call. Germline-derived CDR1 and CDR2 are SGHRS and YFSETQ. The CDR3 length is 14 residues. V was shortened by 1 base and J by 1 base, with 9 bases between the two germline ends. The CDR3 sequence: CASSLLQPSYEQYF. CDR3 nucleotide sequence: TGCGCCAGCAGCTTGTTGCAGCCTTCCTACGAGCAGTACTTC.

This clonotype turned up a few times. The chain is built from TRBV12-3 or TRBV12-4 and TRBJ2-7, with TRBD2 identical over 10 bases. The CDR3 totals 17 residues. After removal of 5 bases from V and 3 bases from J, the junction contained 13 bases not matched to a gene. The CDR3 nucleotides read TGTGCCAGCAGTCTGGGAGTAGCGGGAGGAGGGGGCTACGAGCAGTACTTC. This gives the protein CASSLGVAGGGGYEQYF.